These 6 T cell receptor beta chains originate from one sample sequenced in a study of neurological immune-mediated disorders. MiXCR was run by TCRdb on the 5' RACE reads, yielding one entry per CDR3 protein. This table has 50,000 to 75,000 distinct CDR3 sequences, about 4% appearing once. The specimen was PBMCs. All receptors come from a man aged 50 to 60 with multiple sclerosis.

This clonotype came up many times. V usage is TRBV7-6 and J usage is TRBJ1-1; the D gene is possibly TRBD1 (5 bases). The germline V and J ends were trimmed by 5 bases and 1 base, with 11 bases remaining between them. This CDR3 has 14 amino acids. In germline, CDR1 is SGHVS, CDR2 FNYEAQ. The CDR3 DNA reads TGTGCCAGCAGCAGAGCCGACAGGAACACTGAAGCTTTCTTT. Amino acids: CASSRADRNTEAFF.

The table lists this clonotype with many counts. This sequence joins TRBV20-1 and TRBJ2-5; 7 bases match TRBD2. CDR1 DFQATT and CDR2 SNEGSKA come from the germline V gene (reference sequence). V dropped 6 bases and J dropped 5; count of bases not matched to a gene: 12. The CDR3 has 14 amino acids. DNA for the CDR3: TGCAGTGCCGCCGTGCGGGGGACCCCGGAGACCCAGTACTTC. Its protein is CSAAVRGTPETQYF.

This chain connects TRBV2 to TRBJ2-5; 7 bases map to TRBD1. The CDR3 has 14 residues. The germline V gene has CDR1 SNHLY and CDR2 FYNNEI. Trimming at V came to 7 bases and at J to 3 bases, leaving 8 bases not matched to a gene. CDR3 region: CASKGHTGEETQYF. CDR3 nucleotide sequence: TGTGCCAGCAAGGGTCACACAGGGGAAGAGACCCAGTACTTC.

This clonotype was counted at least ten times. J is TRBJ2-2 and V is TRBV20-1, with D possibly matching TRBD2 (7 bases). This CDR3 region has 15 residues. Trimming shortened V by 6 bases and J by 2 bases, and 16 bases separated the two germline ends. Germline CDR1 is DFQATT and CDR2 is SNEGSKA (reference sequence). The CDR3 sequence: CSASGTLLNTGELFF. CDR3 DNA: TGCAGTGCGAGCGGGACACTCCTTAACACCGGGGAGCTGTTTTTT.

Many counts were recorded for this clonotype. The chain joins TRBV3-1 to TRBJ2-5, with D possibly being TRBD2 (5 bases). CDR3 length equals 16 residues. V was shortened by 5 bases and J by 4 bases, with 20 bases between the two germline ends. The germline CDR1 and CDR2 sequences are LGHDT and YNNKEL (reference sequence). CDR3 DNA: TGTGCCAGCAGCTTCAACCCTCGGGGTGGGAGAGAGACCCAGTACTTC. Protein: CASSFNPRGGRETQYF.

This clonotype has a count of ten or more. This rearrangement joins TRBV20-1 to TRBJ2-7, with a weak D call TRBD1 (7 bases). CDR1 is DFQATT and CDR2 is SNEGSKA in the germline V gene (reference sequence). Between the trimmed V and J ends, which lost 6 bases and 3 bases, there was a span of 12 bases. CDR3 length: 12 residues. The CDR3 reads CSARRDSYEQYV. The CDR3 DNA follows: TGCAGTGCCCGGAGGGACAGCTACGAGCAGTACGTC.